The text below deals with one TCR beta chain. This clonotype was picked up many times. It has no known antigen specificity. No base quality values were provided; no much bigger clone lies one nucleotide off. Taken from the germline V gene, the CDR1 and CDR2 loops are MNHEY and SVGEGT. The CDR3 numbers 15 residues from cysteine through phenylalanine. Only the CDR3 part of the read is kept: 45 bases, read in frame from the first base. Here V drops 6 bases and J drops 6 bases, and the junction holds 11 bases not matched to any gene. Preparation of the library involved PCR. Sequencing took place on an Illumina HiSeq 4000. Bulk TCR libraries were generated as previously described, with the TCR primers listed in Table S5 used. Total RNA was purified with the Qiagen AllPrep DNA/RNA kit. Reads from multiple sequencing runs of the same library were pooled before analysis. The study's processing was this. Reads were retained only if their TCR constant sequence matched exactly, and those retained reads were trimmed to 150 nt and grouped according to their 12-nt molecular barcodes. Within each barcode group, reads were sub-clustered at a 15% Levenshtein threshold, and quality-weighted consensus sequences were built per RNA molecule. Non-functional sequences were excluded, and lower-count sequences lying one edit away from another sequence were also excluded. Based on fitting two negative binomial distributions, any barcode sub-cluster with under 20% of the maximum read count was discarded. The raw public reads went through TCRdb reprocessing: fastp at Q25, MiXCR clone calling, in-frame beta chains kept. Entries are consolidated by CDR3 protein sequence, retaining the most common genes and DNA. TCRdb assigned the V and J calls; the authors' analysis was not used. In all, the sample holds 60,000 to 70,000 distinct CDR3 sequences, and roughly 18% of those were seen once. Approximately 1.5% of the sample is held by the ten biggest clonotypes.

This sample is part of a study of molecular identifiers for immune sequencing clone quantification listed by TCRdb under 2018. For the study in its entirety: In a replicate experiment, RNA from about 19,000 or 110,000 naive CD8 T cells was split into five aliquots, four of which were sequenced. The study was a methods study using CD8 T cells to benchmark molecular-identifier clustering-based TCR repertoire sequencing (MIDCIRS) and TCR RNA copy counting. General conclusions and limits of the study: A single cell's worth of spiked-in Jurkat TCR RNA was reported detectable even among one million naive CD8 T cells. Naive libraries contained spiked-in Jurkat TCR RNA (approximately 10 copies' worth), which is not part of the donor repertoire. When barcode sub-clustering was not used, chimeric consensus sequences inflated TCR diversity, with chimeras reaching as high as 47%. In CMV-specific effector cells, over 97% of molecules were held by clones above 20 RNA copies, whereas under 1% of molecules were held by such clones in naive cells. Highly expanded clone sizes could be underestimated because identical TCR molecules may share a barcode. Modeling estimated about three recovered TCR RNA copies per cell, compared with approximately 10 by digital PCR, which implies 30% to 35% capture efficiency.

Libraries of naive CD8 T cells were generated from around 20,000 to 990,000 sorted cells, with 10%, 30% or 50% of the purified RNA used. Naive CD8 T cells, defined as CD8+CD4-CCR7+CD45RA+, were FACS-sorted into RLT Plus buffer on a BD FACSAria II. Detection sensitivity was tested by spiking Jurkat RNA equal to about 10 TCR copies' worth into samples containing roughly 19,000-1,100,000 naive CD8 T cells. CD8 T cells were enriched using RosetteSep CD8+ T Cell Enrichment Cocktail and Ficoll-Paque, and the enriched cells then underwent ACK red cell lysis. This TCR was recovered from a human donor in good health. Some libraries in this study had Jurkat cell RNA spiked in. Sequenced sample: naive CD8+ T cells from blood, with Jurkat cell RNA spiked in. Interpreted using the paper, the cell subset or site label stands for: FACS-sorted CD8+CD4-CCR7+CD45RA+ naive T cells. Here the chain combines TRBV6-2 or TRBV6-3 and TRBJ2-3, with 8 bases in between that match TRBD2. The sequenced DNA: TGTGCCAGCAGCCAGCCAGCGGGAGTGGTTGATACGCAGTATTTT. This sequence encodes CASSQPAGVVDTQYF.